Included here is one T cell receptor beta chain sequence, with context. V dropped 6 bases and J dropped 8; count of bases not matched to a gene: 8. This CDR3 is built from 14 residues. Germline CDR1 reads ENHRY; CDR2 reads SYGVKD. This entry is derived from a study of tumor and adjacent non-tumor tissue in lung cancer. A modified ARM-PCR protocol with three rounds of nested PCR amplified TCRbeta. One entry per CDR3 protein, called by TCRdb with MiXCR from the multiplex PCR reads. This table holds under 85,000 distinct CDR3 sequences, 76% found once. No cell sorting was done before RNA was extracted from the tissue. The normal lung tissue was taken more than 3 cm from the tumor edge. Between August and November 2014, newly diagnosed, chemotherapy-naive lung cancer patients underwent thoracic surgery in China.

The chain uses TRBV10-3 and TRBJ2-1; 9 positions agree with TRBD1. Sequencing used distant non-tumor lung tissue. This sequence was found in a man in his 70s with non-small cell lung cancer. The CDR3 loop reads CAISSGQGVYEQFF. The DNA of the CDR3 is TGTGCCATCAGCTCGGGACAGGGAGTATATGAGCAGTTCTTC.